The next 19 T cell receptor beta chains were all read from a single sample in a study of CD8 T cells in Susac syndrome (dated by TCRdb to the late 2010s). The library was prepared using the immunoSEQ multiplex PCR assay. RNA was extracted using the RNeasy kit, and roughly 0.5 to 1 microgram was reverse transcribed with random hexamers. Using fastp at Q25 and MiXCR, TCRdb reprocessed the public reads and kept productive beta chains. A single entry per CDR3 protein holds the most common genes and DNA from its merged rows. This sample comprises 150,000 to 200,000 distinct CDR3 sequences, roughly 92% of them detected only once. The ten largest make up 0.1% of the sample. Sequenced: CD4+ T cells from PBMCs. All receptors derive from a human donor in good health.

This chain connects TRBV5-6 to TRBJ2-7; no firm D call. The CDR3 runs to 11 residues. Germline V gives CDR1 SGHDT, CDR2 YYEEEE. With 0 bases removed from V and 5 bases from J, the gap between germline ends came to 3 bases. The CDR3 DNA is TGTGCCAGCAGCTTGGCCCACGAGCAGTACTTC. Translated: CASSLAHEQYF.

This clonotype has just one count. This chain joins TRBV12-3 or TRBV12-4 and TRBJ2-3, with D tentatively TRBD2 (7 bases). The CDR3 runs 17 residues. Trimming stripped 1 base from V and 0 bases from J, with 14 bases between. The CDR3 is CASSLVLRGASTDTQYF. CDR3 DNA sequence: TGTGCCAGCAGTTTAGTTCTCCGGGGGGCGAGCACAGATACGCAGTATTTT.

V and J are TRBV5-1 and TRBJ1-2, with unresolved D. V lost 0 bases, J lost 4 bases, and 13 bases lay in between. CDR3 size: 15 residues. CDR1 and CDR2 (germline): SGHRS, YFSETQ. CDR3: CASSLETFTSYGYTF. CDR3 coding DNA: TGCGCCAGCAGCTTGGAAACCTTCACCTCCTATGGCTACACCTTC.

The chain combines TRBV6-6 with TRBJ1-1; 7 nucleotides align to TRBD1. The CDR3 extends over 16 amino acids. Germline V gene sequence: CDR1 MNHNY, CDR2 SVGAGI (reference sequence). Losses at the gene ends were 6 bases for V and 1 base for J; bases not matched to a gene: 11. CDR3 sequence: CASSPEDRKTNTEAFF. CDR3 nucleotides: TGTGCCAGCAGCCCAGAGGACAGGAAGACGAACACTGAAGCTTTCTTT.

This rearrangement joins TRBV5-1 to TRBJ2-1; D perhaps matches TRBD2 (6 bases). V was cut by 0 bases and J by 0 bases, with 13 bases left in between. There are 17 residues in the CDR3. In germline, CDR1 is SGHRS, CDR2 YFSETQ. The DNA for the CDR3 is TGCGCCAGCAGCTTGGGGCTAGCGAGCTTCTCCTACAATGAGCAGTTCTTC. Encoded protein: CASSLGLASFSYNEQFF.

The V call is TRBV20-1, the J call TRBJ2-7, with 9 positions matching TRBD1. V dropped 3 bases and J dropped 10; count of bases not matched to a gene: 7. The CDR3 covers 12 residues. From germline, CDR1 is DFQATT and CDR2 SNEGSKA (reference sequence). CDR3 sequence: CSASYRGRGQYF. The CDR3 bases are TGCAGTGCTAGTTACAGGGGGCGCGGCCAGTACTTC.

This clonotype was counted once. The chain joins TRBV3-1 to TRBJ2-3; TRBD2 might be the D (6 bases). Trimming took 0 bases from V and 2 from J, leaving 12 bases between them. CDR3 length: 16 amino acids. CDR1 and CDR2 (germline): LGHDT, YNNKEL (reference sequence). The CDR3 loop is CASSQDMGGNTDTQYF. The DNA of the CDR3 is TGTGCCAGCAGCCAAGATATGGGAGGCAACACAGATACGCAGTATTTT.

The chain carries TRBV4-3 and TRBJ1-2, with D perhaps TRBD1 (6 bases). V lost 4 bases and J lost 5, with 14 bases in between. Per germline, CDR1 LGHNA and CDR2 YSLEER. The CDR3 totals 14 residues. DNA of the CDR3: TGCGCCAGCAGCCGTGCCCGGGACACTTATGGCTACACCTTC. Translation: CASSRARDTYGYTF.

Here the CDR3 reads CASSLTAGGPGNEQFF. The CDR3 region has the DNA TGTGCCAGCAGCTTAACCGCGGGGGGGCCTGGCAATGAGCAGTTCTTC. The chain is built from TRBV7-2 and TRBJ2-1; 9 bases align to TRBD2. This CDR3 has 16 residues. Germline V CDR1 and CDR2: SGHTA, FQGNSA. J was trimmed by 6 bases and V by 2 bases; bases with no gene match: 8.

The V call is TRBV27, the J call TRBJ1-2, with 9 bases identical to TRBD1. The V and J ends lost 5 bases and 9 bases, in that order; junction bases with no gene match: 10. Germline V gene lookup returns CDR1 MNHEY and CDR2 SMNVEV (reference sequence). The CDR3 runs 14 residues. Written as DNA, the CDR3 is TGTGCCAGCAGTAGCACCGGGACAGGGTCCCGCTACACCTTC. Translated, it gives CASSSTGTGSRYTF.

The rearrangement uses TRBV13 and TRBJ2-6; D might be TRBD1 or TRBD2, each matching 5 bases. V lost 1 base and J lost 0, with 10 bases in between. There are 17 residues in the CDR3. CDR1 PRHDT and CDR2 FYEKMQ come from the germline V gene (reference sequence). CDR3 in DNA: TGTGCCAGCAGCTTAGAGGGACGTATCTCTGGGGCCAACGTCCTGACTTTC. This encodes CASSLEGRISGANVLTF.

The J gene is TRBJ1-4, the V gene TRBV5-1; D might be TRBD1 (6 bases). This CDR3 comprises 16 residues. The germline CDR1 and CDR2 sequences are SGHRS and YFSETQ. V was cut by 3 bases and J by 8 bases, with 20 bases left in between. Written as DNA, the CDR3 is TGCGCCAGCAGCTCCTCTGCGGGGGGCCTCGGCGAAAAACTGTTTTTT. This translates into CASSSSAGGLGEKLFF.

This rearrangement joins TRBV7-8 to TRBJ2-7; D is uncertain. CDR1 and CDR2 from the germline V gene are SGHVS and FQNEAQ. CDR3 length equals 12 residues. V was trimmed by 4 bases and J by 4 bases, leaving 8 bases between them. For the CDR3, the DNA is TGTGCCAGCAGCTCAGCAGGTTACGAGCAGTACTTC. Translated, it gives CASSSAGYEQYF. Together with reference TRBV7-8 and TRBJ2-7, the CDR3 gives the full variable domain: GAGVSQSPRYKVAKRGQDVALRCDPISGHVSLFWYQQALGQGPEFLTYFQNEAQLDKSGLPSDRFFAERPEGSVSTLKIQRTQQEDSAVYLCASSSAGYEQYFGPGTRLTVT.

V gene TRBV6-1 combines with J gene TRBJ2-3, with 15 nucleotides matching TRBD2. The ends lost 6 bases at V and 6 bases at J; junction bases unmatched: 4. The CDR3 covers 15 residues. Germline values: CDR1 MNHNS, CDR2 SASEGT. The DNA of the CDR3 is TGTGCCAGCAGCGGGACTAGCGGGGGGCCCGATACGCAGTATTTT. It translates to CASSGTSGGPDTQYF.

This chain joins TRBV4-2 and TRBJ1-3; D might be TRBD1 (6 bases). Germline V lookup: CDR1 LGHNA, CDR2 YNFKEQ. V lost 3 bases to trimming and J lost 0 bases, with 9 bases between them. CDR3 length equals 15 residues. The CDR3 region has the DNA TGTGCCAGCAGCCACGACAGGAGCTCTGGAAACACCATATATTTT. Amino acid sequence: CASSHDRSSGNTIYF.

Only one count was recorded for this clonotype. The rearrangement links TRBV18 to TRBJ1-1; D uncertain. Trimming took 3 bases from V and 8 from J, leaving 10 bases between them. There are 12 residues in the CDR3. CDR1 and CDR2 from the germline V gene are KGHSH and LQKENI. The CDR3 DNA follows: TGTGCCAGCTCACCCCAGCCTCTGGAAGCTTTCTTT. Protein sequence: CASSPQPLEAFF.

The CDR3 spells CASSLARLAKNIQYF. The CDR3 DNA is TGTGCCAGCAGCTTAGCAAGGCTAGCCAAAAACATTCAGTACTTC. V is TRBV7-2 and J is TRBJ2-4, with D unclear. Germline loops: CDR1 SGHTA, CDR2 FQGNSA. The length of the CDR3 is 15 residues. Trimming stripped 0 bases from V and 0 bases from J, with 6 bases between.

The CDR3 is CASSLAPGASDEQYF. CDR3 DNA sequence: TGCGCCAGCAGCTTGGCCCCCGGGGCGAGCGACGAGCAGTACTTC. V is TRBV5-1 and J is TRBJ2-7; D possibly matches TRBD1 or TRBD2 (5 bases each). CDR3 length: 15 amino acids. Germline CDR1 is SGHRS and CDR2 is YFSETQ. Trimming took 0 bases from V and 5 from J, leaving 15 bases between them.

The chain recombines TRBV5-1 with TRBJ2-7; D possibly uses TRBD1 or TRBD2 (6 bases each). The V gene lost 4 bases and the J gene lost 4 bases, with 15 bases spanning the gap. In germline, CDR1 is SGHRS, CDR2 YFSETQ. CDR3 length: 14 amino acids. In DNA, the CDR3 is TGCGCCAGCAGCCCGGAGGGCAGGGGTTACGAGCAGTACGTC. This gives the protein CASSPEGRGYEQYV.